The 15 T cell receptor beta chains presented below share a single source sample, sequenced in a study of shared clonotypes between healthy human individuals. The data were produced by immunoSEQ multiplex PCR, yet TCRdb's version contains in-frame clones alone and is incomplete. Of roughly 1 million clones in the sample, around 74% were seen once. Sequencing was done on a sample of memory CD4+ T cells sorted from blood. Subset: CD45RA-negative fraction. These receptors were collected from a man aged 18 to 30 in good health.

This chain connects TRBV19 to TRBJ1-2; D is ambiguous. The germline gives CDR1 LNHDA, CDR2 SQIVND (reference sequence). The CDR3 is made up of 13 amino acids. V was clipped by 4 bases and J by 4 bases, with 10 bases between them. CDR3 nucleotides: TGTGCCAGTAGTACCACTGCTCGCTATGGCTACACCTTC. This translates into CASSTTARYGYTF.

The CDR3 is CAWSGGFNSPLHF. The CDR3 DNA reads as TGTGCCTGGAGTGGCGGTTTCAATTCACCCCTCCACTTT. The rearrangement links TRBV30 to TRBJ1-6; D is ambiguous. With 1 base removed from V and 7 bases from J, the gap between germline ends came to 8 bases. The V gene's germline CDR1 is GTSNPN and CDR2 SVGIG (reference sequence). The CDR3 is 13 amino acids. The entire variable domain, with the rest obtained from reference TRBV30 and TRBJ1-6, is as follows: SQTIHQWPATLVQPVGSPLSLECTVEGTSNPNLYWYRQAAGRGLQLLFYSVGIGQISSEVPQNLSASRPQDRQFILSSKKLLLSDSGFYLCAWSGGFNSPLHFGNGTRLTVT.

The chain links TRBV6-1 to TRBJ1-2; tentatively, D is TRBD1 (6 bases). V lost 2 bases, J lost 4 bases, and 14 bases lay in between. CDR1 and CDR2 (germline): MNHNS, SASEGT. The CDR3 extends over 15 amino acids. As DNA, the CDR3 is TGTGCCAGCAGTGAAAGTACAGGGTTGACCTATGGCTACACCTTC. Translated: CASSESTGLTYGYTF.

In this sample, this clone turned up a few times. The rearrangement links TRBV18 to TRBJ1-6, with 8 bases that match TRBD1. V trimming: 6 bases; J trimming: 14 bases; junction bases outside the gene matches: 12. Germline CDR1 is KGHSH and CDR2 is LQKENI. The CDR3 spans 14 residues. The CDR3 sequence is CASSQGQAGGALHF. CDR3 DNA: TGTGCCAGCTCGCAGGGACAGGCCGGCGGGGCCCTCCACTTT.

This clone occurred a few times. The chain carries TRBV6-5 and TRBJ2-5; TRBD2 might be the D (7 bases). There are 15 residues in the CDR3. With 2 bases removed from V and 2 bases from J, the gap between germline ends came to 12 bases. Germline CDR1 and CDR2: MNHEY and SVGAGI. The CDR3 is CASSYDAGAQETQYF. The CDR3 DNA reads TGTGCCAGCAGTTACGATGCGGGGGCACAAGAGACCCAGTACTTC.

The chain carries TRBV5-1 and TRBJ1-3; D perhaps matches TRBD1 (5 bases). The CDR3 extends over 16 amino acids. The V end was cut by 4 bases, the J end by 4 bases, with 18 bases between. Germline CDR1 reads SGHRS; CDR2 reads YFSETQ. CDR3 in amino acids: CASSLDSRSLGNTIYF. In DNA, the CDR3 is TGCGCCAGCAGCCTTGACAGCAGATCTCTCGGAAACACCATATATTTT.

The V and J genes are TRBV7-8 and TRBJ2-3, with unresolved D. The V gene's germline CDR1 is SGHVS and CDR2 FQNEAQ. V was pared by 1 base and J by 0 bases, with 11 bases between. The CDR3 covers 16 residues. DNA of the CDR3: TGTGCCAGCAGCTTAGATACAGCGCGCAGCACAGATACGCAGTATTTT. Translation gives CASSLDTARSTDTQYF.

This chain links TRBV5-1 with TRBJ2-1; maybe TRBD2 (7 bases). The CDR3 is 16 residues long. Germline V lookup: CDR1 SGHRS, CDR2 YFSETQ. Trimming cost V 0 bases and J 7 bases, with 17 bases left between them. CDR3 protein: CASSLAGGGSENEQFF. The CDR3 region has the DNA TGCGCCAGCAGCTTGGCCGGGGGCGGGAGTGAAAATGAGCAGTTCTTC. Based on the CDR3 plus reference TRBV5-1 and TRBJ2-1, the full variable domain is KAGVTQTPRYLIKTRGQQVTLSCSPISGHRSVSWYQQTPGQGLQFLFEYFSETQRNKGNFPGRFSGRQFSNSRSEMNVSTLELGDSALYLCASSLAGGGSENEQFFGPGTRLTVL.

The chain links TRBV5-4 to TRBJ1-1; D is possibly TRBD1 (6 bases). Germline lookup yields CDR1 SGHNT and CDR2 YYREEE (reference sequence). V was pared by 6 bases and J by 1 base, with 16 bases between. This CDR3 is 15 amino acids long. The CDR3 coding sequence is TGTGCCAGCACCATTCTAGGGGGGAAGAACACTGAAGCTTTCTTT. This sequence encodes CASTILGGKNTEAFF.

This chain links TRBV7-9 with TRBJ1-1; TRBD1 matches at 7 bases. V shed 3 bases, J shed 5 bases, and the junction held 6 bases outside the gene matches. The CDR3 covers 14 residues. Germline loops: CDR1 SEHNR, CDR2 FQNEAQ (reference sequence). The CDR3 coding sequence is TGTGCCAGCAGCTTTCGAACAGGGGATACTGAAGCTTTCTTT. Translation gives CASSFRTGDTEAFF.

To note about this clone: This probably arose from a read error, given a far larger clone one base away. The chain combines TRBV5-6 with TRBJ2-1; D possibly corresponds to TRBD2 (6 bases). This CDR3 has 14 residues. CDR1 and CDR2 from the germline V gene are SGHDT and YYEEEE. With 2 bases removed from V and 0 bases from J, the gap between germline ends came to 6 bases. Written as DNA, the CDR3 is TGTGCCAGCAGCTTCGGGAGCTCCTACAATGAGCAGTTCTTC. This gives the protein CASSFGSSYNEQFF.

This clone was seen only a few times. J is TRBJ2-6 and V is TRBV30; D might be TRBD2 (6 bases). V lost 0 bases, J lost 3 bases, and 15 bases lay in between. The length of the CDR3 is 17 residues. Germline-derived CDR1 and CDR2 are GTSNPN and SVGIG (reference sequence). CDR3 in amino acids: CAWSVGPGEIGANVLTF. CDR3 bases: TGTGCCTGGAGTGTGGGTCCGGGAGAAATTGGGGCCAACGTCCTGACTTTC.

CDR3 bases: TGTGCCAGCTCACCCACGCATGGACTAGCGGGAGAAGAGACCCAGTACTTC. Protein: CASSPTHGLAGEETQYF. The rearrangement links TRBV18 to TRBJ2-5; 13 nucleotides agree with TRBD2. J was trimmed by 3 bases and V by 3 bases; bases with no gene match: 7. This CDR3 is 17 amino acids long. CDR1 and CDR2 from the germline V gene are KGHSH and LQKENI.

The CDR3 coding sequence is TGTGCCATTAGCAACAGGGGGCTAGGGGAGACCCAGTACTTC. Its translation: CAISNRGLGETQYF. The chain combines TRBV10-3 with TRBJ2-5, with 9 nucleotides matching TRBD1. Looked up from germline, CDR1 is ENHRY and CDR2 is SYGVKD. The CDR3 length is 14 residues. Trimming took 9 bases from V and 5 from J; bases not matched to a gene: 10.

The V call is TRBV19, the J call TRBJ1-6, with D maybe TRBD1 (6 bases). Trimming stripped 6 bases from V and 6 bases from J, with 9 bases between. The germline gives CDR1 LNHDA, CDR2 SQIVND (reference sequence). The CDR3 runs to 13 residues. CDR3 protein: CASRQGGNSPLHF. In nucleotides, the CDR3 is TGTGCCAGTAGACAAGGGGGTAATTCACCCCTCCACTTT. Using reference TRBV19 and TRBJ1-6 for the parts outside the CDR3, the full variable domain is DGGITQSPKYLFRKEGQNVTLSCEQNLNHDAMYWYRQDPGQGLRLIYYSQIVNDFQKGDIAEGYSVSREKKESFPLTVTSAQKNPTAFYLCASRQGGNSPLHFGNGTRLTVT.